A single sample is the source of the 21 T cell receptor beta chains below, sequenced in a study of OX40 agonist ivuxolimab in advanced cancers. Method: immunoSEQ multiplex PCR; TCRdb's copy keeps in-frame clones and lacks some. The sample lists about 120,000 clones; 80% to 90% were seen once. This sample comprised CD4+ or CD8+ T cells sorted from blood, obtained in a trial of the OX40 agonist ivuxolimab. The receptor source for this set is an adult with an advanced solid tumor such as melanoma, head and neck, liver or kidney cancer.

The chain is built from TRBV7-9 and TRBJ2-2; D call uncertain. Germline V gene lookup returns CDR1 SEHNR and CDR2 FQNEAQ (reference sequence). V lost 4 bases to trimming and J lost 0 bases, with 6 bases between them. The CDR3 spans 14 residues. The CDR3 region is CASSWGSNTGELFF. The CDR3 DNA reads as TGTGCCAGCAGCTGGGGATCGAACACCGGGGAGCTGTTTTTT.

This chain connects TRBV6-5 to TRBJ1-2; D is unresolved. V was shortened by 2 bases and J by 1 base, with 11 bases between the two germline ends. Germline lookup yields CDR1 MNHEY and CDR2 SVGAGI. The CDR3 contains 15 residues. DNA for the CDR3: TGTGCCAGCAGTTACGGGAGAGTGCTTAACTATGGCTACACCTTC. It specifies CASSYGRVLNYGYTF.

The genes are TRBV27 and TRBJ2-5; 7 bases map to TRBD1. From germline, CDR1 is MNHEY and CDR2 SMNVEV (reference sequence). This CDR3 is 13 amino acids long. V lost 5 bases to trimming and J lost 9 bases; unmatched junction nucleotides: 9. The CDR3 region is CASSPTGTDAQYF. CDR3 in DNA: TGTGCCAGCAGTCCCACCGGGACAGACGCCCAGTACTTC.

V is TRBV4-2 and J is TRBJ2-1, with 15 bases matching TRBD2. CDR1 LGHNA and CDR2 YNFKEQ come from the germline V gene. Trimming removed 6 bases from V and 5 bases from J; junction bases left unmatched: 5. The CDR3 contains 16 residues. The CDR3 DNA reads as TGTGCCAGCAGAGGACTAGCGGGGGGGGGAGACAATGAGCAGTTCTTC. This gives the protein CASRGLAGGGDNEQFF.

The J gene is TRBJ1-3, the V gene TRBV5-5; D is ambiguous. Germline CDR1 is SGHKS and CDR2 is YYEKEE (reference sequence). Trimming removed 3 bases from V and 0 bases from J, with 7 bases in between. The CDR3 runs 14 residues. CDR3 DNA sequence: TGTGCCAGCAGCTCAGTCGACTCTGGAAACACCATATATTTT. This gives the protein CASSSVDSGNTIYF. Complete variable domain (other parts from reference TRBV5-5 and TRBJ1-3): DAGVTQSPTHLIKTRGQQVTLRCSPISGHKSVSWYQQVLGQGPQFIFQYYEKEERGRGNFPDRFSARQFPNYSSELNVNALLLGDSALYLCASSSVDSGNTIYFGEGSWLTVV.

The chain recombines TRBV11-3 with TRBJ2-1; TRBD1 agrees at 9 bases. V shed 5 bases and J 3 bases; nucleotides not matched to a gene: 8. Germline V gene sequence: CDR1 SGHNT, CDR2 YENEEA. This CDR3 has 16 residues. CDR3 loop: CASSLGGTGSYNEQFF. The CDR3 bases are TGTGCCAGCAGCCTCGGAGGGACAGGGAGCTACAATGAGCAGTTCTTC.

The chain links TRBV4-2 to TRBJ2-3; D perhaps matches TRBD2 (5 bases). This CDR3 is built from 14 residues. Trimming removed 0 bases at V and 3 bases at J, with 7 bases between. The germline V gene encodes CDR1 LGHNA and CDR2 YNFKEQ. The CDR3 DNA reads TGTGCCAGCAGCCAAGATACGGGGACAGATACGCAGTATTTT. It specifies CASSQDTGTDTQYF.

This sequence joins TRBV9 and TRBJ2-2; weak D call: TRBD1 (5 bases). CDR3 size: 14 residues. The V end was cut by 5 bases, the J end by 4 bases, with 12 bases between. CDR1 is SGDLS, CDR2 YYNGEE, per germline. The CDR3 DNA is TGTGCCAGCAGTCCAGGGTGGGGCACCGGGGAGCTGTTTTTT. It encodes CASSPGWGTGELFF.

This clone was counted only a few times. The genes are TRBV9 and TRBJ1-6, with D possibly TRBD1 on 6 matching bases. CDR1 is SGDLS and CDR2 is YYNGEE in the germline V gene. The CDR3 contains 16 residues. Trimming took off 3 bases at V and 4 bases at J, with 14 bases between the two ends. The CDR3 DNA sequence: TGTGCCAGCAGCGCCCCCGGGGGGGCGTATAATTCACCCCTCCACTTT. Amino acids: CASSAPGGAYNSPLHF.

This chain uses TRBV6-6 with TRBJ2-3, with unresolved D. CDR3 length equals 13 residues. With 7 bases removed from V and 2 bases from J, the gap between germline ends came to 10 bases. The germline CDR1 and CDR2 sequences are MNHNY and SVGAGI (reference sequence). As DNA, the CDR3 is TGTGCCAGCATCAATAGCCCCACAGATACGCAGTATTTT. Amino acids: CASINSPTDTQYF.

The chain joins TRBV6-1 to TRBJ2-4, with D unclear. V lost 2 bases, J lost 2 bases, and 10 bases lay in between. Germline V gene lookup returns CDR1 MNHNS and CDR2 SASEGT. This CDR3 has 15 residues. DNA for the CDR3: TGTGCCAGCAGTGAATCCTGGGATCCCAAAAACATTCAGTACTTC. Residues: CASSESWDPKNIQYF.

The gene calls are TRBV10-3 and TRBJ1-4, with TRBD1 matching 9 bases. The CDR3 totals 14 residues. CDR1 and CDR2 from the germline V gene are ENHRY and SYGVKD. The trim removed 5 bases at V and 8 bases at J, leaving 6 bases unmatched. The CDR3 bases are TGTGCCATCAGTCCGGGACAGGGAATCGAAAAACTGTTTTTT. Translating it yields CAISPGQGIEKLFF.

The chain is built from TRBV19 and TRBJ2-5; D might be TRBD1 (6 bases). This CDR3 has 14 residues. Trimming shortened V by 4 bases and J by 5 bases, and 14 bases separated the two germline ends. The V gene's germline CDR1 is LNHDA and CDR2 SQIVND (reference sequence). For the CDR3, the DNA is TGTGCCAGTAGTAACAGGGACGTGTGGGAGACCCAGTACTTC. The encoded protein is CASSNRDVWETQYF.

The V call is TRBV6-5, the J call TRBJ2-7; D might be TRBD1 (5 bases). Germline lookup yields CDR1 MNHEY and CDR2 SVGAGI. This CDR3 region has 15 residues. V was pared by 3 bases and J by 2 bases, with 14 bases between. The CDR3 coding sequence is TGTGCCAGCAGTTATCGGCAGGGTAGGGCCTACGAGCAGTACTTC. This sequence encodes CASSYRQGRAYEQYF.

The rearrangement links TRBV7-8 to TRBJ1-5; D perhaps matches TRBD1 (5 bases). Germline CDR1 SGHVS, CDR2 FQNEAQ. The CDR3 has 15 amino acids. With 1 base removed from V and 7 bases from J, the gap between germline ends came to 14 bases. CDR3 DNA: TGTGCCAGCAGCTTAGGGGGACCGAGGGTCCAGCCCCAGCATTTT. Protein: CASSLGGPRVQPQHF.

The rearrangement joins TRBV28 to TRBJ2-1, with a tentative D call TRBD2 (5 bases). There are 13 residues in the CDR3. Germline loops: CDR1 MDHEN, CDR2 SYDVKM. Trimming took 7 bases from V and 9 from J, leaving 16 bases between them. The CDR3 loop is CASTSPSGSEQFF. In DNA, the CDR3 is TGTGCCAGCACCTCACCTTCGGGGTCTGAGCAGTTCTTC. The complete variable domain, with remaining parts taken from reference TRBV28 and TRBJ2-1, reads DVKVTQSSRYLVKRTGEKVFLECVQDMDHENMFWYRQDPGLGLRLIYFSYDVKMKEKGDIPEGYSVSREKKERFSLILESASTNQTSMYLCASTSPSGSEQFFGPGTRLTVL.

J is TRBJ2-2 and V is TRBV7-2; D not certain. In germline, CDR1 is SGHTA, CDR2 FQGNSA. V was trimmed by 4 bases and J by 5 bases, leaving 8 bases between them. The CDR3 has 13 residues. The CDR3 nucleotides read TGTGCCAGCAGCTCCCTCCCAACCGGGGAGCTGTTTTTT. Protein: CASSSLPTGELFF.

The chain carries TRBV6-6 and TRBJ1-5; D call uncertain. V lost 0 bases and J 4 bases, leaving 13 bases between the germline ends. The CDR3 is 16 residues long. In germline, CDR1 is MNHNY, CDR2 SVGAGI (reference sequence). The CDR3 DNA sequence: TGTGCCAGCAGTTACTCGAGCAGGAGGCGGAATCAGCCCCAGCATTTT. Protein: CASSYSSRRRNQPQHF.

The chain is built from TRBV7-2 and TRBJ1-6; D is undetermined. V shed 4 bases and J shed 8 bases, with 15 bases lying between them. Looked up from germline, CDR1 is SGHTA and CDR2 is FQGNSA. This CDR3 has 15 residues. The chain's CDR3 is CASSSRSKRDSPLHF. CDR3 nucleotides: TGTGCCAGCAGCTCCCGCTCGAAGAGGGATTCACCCCTCCACTTT.

This clone was recorded only once. The V call is TRBV6-5, the J call TRBJ2-1, with D maybe TRBD2 (7 bases). The germline V gene has CDR1 MNHEY and CDR2 SVGAGI. The CDR3 sequence is 14 residues long. V gave up 4 bases and J gave up 5 bases, with 12 bases separating them. CDR3 sequence reads: CASSLRRGHNEQFF. DNA for the CDR3: TGTGCCAGCAGTTTACGGCGGGGGCACAATGAGCAGTTCTTC.

The genes are TRBV30 and TRBJ1-1; TRBD1 matches at 9 bases. This CDR3 comprises 14 residues. In germline, CDR1 is GTSNPN, CDR2 SVGIG (reference sequence). V trimming: 2 bases; J trimming: 4 bases; junction bases outside the gene matches: 5. CDR3 bases: TGTGCCTGGAGTCTGACAGGGGGAGGCACTGAAGCTTTCTTT. Encoded protein: CAWSLTGGGTEAFF.